This TCR beta chain appears in the sequencing data of a study of T cells expressing NK-cell markers. For the study at large: Beta-chain profiling covered CD3+CD56+NKG2C+, CD3+CD56+NKG2C- and CD3+CD56-NKG2C+ sorted subsets. The authors sequenced eight donors, of whom seven were HCMV-seropositive and one was seronegative.

TCRdb reprocessed the 5' RACE reads and stores each CDR3 protein as one record, lacking DNA. Its table lists about 390,000 distinct CDR3 sequences. Per the germline V gene, CDR1 is SGHTA and CDR2 is FQGTGA. CDR3 size: 14 residues. Study-wide points: Certain NKG2C+ T cell clones were expanded, and their HCMV specificity remained unclear.

Notes on this clonotype: What it binds is not known.

The rearrangement links TRBV7-3 to TRBJ2-1; TCRdb lists TRBD2, though no DNA is available to test this call. This clonotype originated in a woman aged 50 to 60 in good health. Specimen: blood T cells: a sorted CD56 or NKG2C T cell subset, CD4+ or CD8+ T cells, or bulk PBMC T cells (not recorded which). CDR3 sequence: CASSLTSDNNEQFF.